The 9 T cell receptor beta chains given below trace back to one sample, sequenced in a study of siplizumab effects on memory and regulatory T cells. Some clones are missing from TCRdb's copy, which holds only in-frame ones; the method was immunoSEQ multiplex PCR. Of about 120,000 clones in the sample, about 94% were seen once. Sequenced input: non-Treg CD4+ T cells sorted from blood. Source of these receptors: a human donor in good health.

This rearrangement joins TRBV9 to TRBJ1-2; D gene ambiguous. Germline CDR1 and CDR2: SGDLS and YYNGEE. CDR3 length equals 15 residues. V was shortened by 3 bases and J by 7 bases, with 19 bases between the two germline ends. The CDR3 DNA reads TGTGCCAGCAGCGCCCCCCCTCTGGGTATCGGTGGCTACACCTTC. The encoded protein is CASSAPPLGIGGYTF.

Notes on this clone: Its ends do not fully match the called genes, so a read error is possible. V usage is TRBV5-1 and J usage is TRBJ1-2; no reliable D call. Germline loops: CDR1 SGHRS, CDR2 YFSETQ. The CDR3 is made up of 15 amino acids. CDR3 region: CASSLALVLLGGYTF. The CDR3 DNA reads TGTGCCAGCAGCTTGGCGCTGGTCCTCCTAGGGGGCTACACCTTC.

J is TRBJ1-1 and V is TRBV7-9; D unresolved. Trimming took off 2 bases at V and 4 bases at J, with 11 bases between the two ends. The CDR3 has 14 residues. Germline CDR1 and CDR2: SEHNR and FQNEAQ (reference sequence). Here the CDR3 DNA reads TGTGCCAGCAGCTTATCGGGCCATAGCACTGAAGCTTTCTTT. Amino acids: CASSLSGHSTEAFF.

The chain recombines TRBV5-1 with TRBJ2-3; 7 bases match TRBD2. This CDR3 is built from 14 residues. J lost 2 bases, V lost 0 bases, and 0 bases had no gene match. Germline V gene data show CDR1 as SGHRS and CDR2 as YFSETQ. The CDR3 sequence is CASSLGLATDTQYF. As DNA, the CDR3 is TGCGCCAGCAGCTTGGGACTAGCCACAGATACGCAGTATTTT.

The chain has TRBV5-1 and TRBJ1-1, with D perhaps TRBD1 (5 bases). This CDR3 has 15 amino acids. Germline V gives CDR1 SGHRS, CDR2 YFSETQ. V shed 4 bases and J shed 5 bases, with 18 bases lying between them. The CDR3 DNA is TGCGCCAGCAGCCCCAGTGGGGGTAGTGGGACTGAAGCTTTCTTT. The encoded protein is CASSPSGGSGTEAFF.

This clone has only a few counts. The CDR3 is CASIQDRGFVGELFF. The CDR3 coding sequence is TGTGCCAGCATCCAGGACAGGGGGTTCGTCGGGGAGCTGTTTTTT. The chain carries TRBV6-1 and TRBJ2-2, with 10 bases matching TRBD1. V trimming: 7 bases; J trimming: 7 bases; junction bases outside the gene matches: 9. The CDR3 contains 15 residues. Germline V CDR1 and CDR2: MNHNS, SASEGT.

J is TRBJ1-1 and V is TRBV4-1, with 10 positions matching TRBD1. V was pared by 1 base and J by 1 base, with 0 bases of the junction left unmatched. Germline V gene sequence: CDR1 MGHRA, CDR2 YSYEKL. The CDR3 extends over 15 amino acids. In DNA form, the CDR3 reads TGCGCCAGCAGCCAAGGGGACAGGGGGAACACTGAAGCTTTCTTT. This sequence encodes CASSQGDRGNTEAFF.

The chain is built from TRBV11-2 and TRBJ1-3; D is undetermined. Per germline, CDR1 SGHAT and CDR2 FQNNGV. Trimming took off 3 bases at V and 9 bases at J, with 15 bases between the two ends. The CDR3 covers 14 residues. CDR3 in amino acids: CASSFGQDRATIYF. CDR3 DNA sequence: TGTGCCAGCAGCTTTGGGCAGGACCGTGCCACCATATATTTT. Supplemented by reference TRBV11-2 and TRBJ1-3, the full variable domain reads EAGVAQSPRYKIIEKRQSVAFWCNPISGHATLYWYQQILGQGPKLLIQFQNNGVVDDSQLPKDRFSAERLKGVDSTLKIQPAKLEDSAVYLCASSFGQDRATIYFGEGSWLTVV.

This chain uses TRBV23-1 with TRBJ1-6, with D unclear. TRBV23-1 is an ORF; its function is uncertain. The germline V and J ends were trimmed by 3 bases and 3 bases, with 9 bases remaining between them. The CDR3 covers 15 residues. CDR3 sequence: CASSHPAVYNSPLHF. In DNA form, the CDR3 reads TGCGCCAGCAGTCATCCGGCAGTCTATAATTCACCCCTCCACTTT.